This passage covers 15 T cell receptor beta chains from one sample sequenced in a study of cytotoxic CD8 clonotypes in ibrutinib-treated CLL (dated by TCRdb to the early 2020s). The time point label, read with the paper, signifies: roughly 23 months on ibrutinib. The library was prepared using the immunoSEQ multiplex PCR assay. TCRdb holds this immuneACCESS table with in-frame rearrangements only. Some clones are missing; in checked studies, unresolved V genes explain under half, and the rest has no known cause. The sample records some 92,000 clones, over 60% of which are singletons. 20% to 25% of the sample is taken by the ten largest. The starting material was PBMCs, obtained after 24 months of ibrutinib treatment. These receptors all stem from a human donor with chronic lymphocytic leukemia.

V gene TRBV11-2 combines with J gene TRBJ2-1; no reliable D call. The CDR3 totals 14 residues. Germline V gene sequence: CDR1 SGHAT, CDR2 FQNNGV. Trimming shortened V by 4 bases and J by 0 bases, and 7 bases separated the two germline ends. This chain's CDR3 is CASSSPPSYNEQFF. The CDR3 DNA reads as TGTGCCAGCAGCTCTCCACCCTCCTACAATGAGCAGTTCTTC.

J is TRBJ1-1 and V is TRBV19, with TRBD1 matching over 7 bases. The germline CDR1 and CDR2 sequences are LNHDA and SQIVND (reference sequence). Trimming at V came to 3 bases and at J to 2 bases, leaving 6 bases not matched to a gene. This CDR3 has 15 amino acids. The CDR3 loop is CASSITGTANTEAFF. The CDR3 bases are TGTGCCAGTAGTATTACCGGGACAGCTAACACTGAAGCTTTCTTT. The variable domain in full, with the rest retrieved from reference TRBV19 and TRBJ1-1, is DGGITQSPKYLFRKEGQNVTLSCEQNLNHDAMYWYRQDPGQGLRLIYYSQIVNDFQKGDIAEGYSVSREKKESFPLTVTSAQKNPTAFYLCASSITGTANTEAFFGQGTRLTVV.

This sequence joins TRBV7-9 and TRBJ1-2; D gene uncertain. This CDR3 has 15 amino acids. Trimming pared 0 bases from V and 8 bases from J, leaving 16 bases between. Germline V lookup: CDR1 SEHNR, CDR2 FQNEAQ (reference sequence). DNA of the CDR3: TGTGCCAGCAGCTTAGCCGGGTCTTCCTACTTCGGCTACACCTTC. Its translation: CASSLAGSSYFGYTF.

This clone was observed a single time. The chain combines TRBV4-3 with TRBJ2-1, with 10 bases identical to TRBD2. After removal of 0 bases from V and 3 bases from J, the junction contained 2 bases not matched to a gene. Germline assignment: CDR1 LGHNA and CDR2 YSLEER. The CDR3 is 16 residues long. CDR3 in DNA: TGCGCCAGCAGCCAAGATCTAGCGGGGGACTACAATGAGCAGTTCTTC. This encodes CASSQDLAGDYNEQFF.

V and J are TRBV7-2 and TRBJ1-2; D perhaps matches TRBD1 (6 bases). The germline V gene encodes CDR1 SGHTA and CDR2 FQGNSA. Trimming took off 3 bases at V and 0 bases at J, with 11 bases between the two ends. This CDR3 spans 15 amino acids. DNA of the CDR3: TGTGCCAGCAGCTTGTATAGGGGGGCTAACTATGGCTACACCTTC. It yields the protein CASSLYRGANYGYTF.

This chain uses TRBV7-6 with TRBJ1-2, with a tentative D call TRBD1 (5 bases). Per germline, CDR1 SGHVS and CDR2 FNYEAQ. This CDR3 comprises 13 residues. V was trimmed by 7 bases and J by 6 bases, leaving 15 bases between them. For the CDR3, the DNA is TGTGCCAGCAAGGCGTGGGGGGATAATGGCTACACCTTC. It specifies CASKAWGDNGYTF. Full variable domain (outside the CDR3, taken from reference TRBV7-6 and TRBJ1-2): GAGVSQSPRYKVTKRGQDVALRCDPISGHVSLYWYRQALGQGPEFLTYFNYEAQQDKSGLPNDRFSAERPEGSISTLTIQRTEQRDSAMYRCASKAWGDNGYTFGSGTRLTVV.

The rearrangement joins TRBV7-2 to TRBJ1-1; TRBD1 might be the D (5 bases). Trimming pared 4 bases from V and 4 bases from J, leaving 13 bases between. Germline-derived CDR1 and CDR2 are SGHTA and FQGNSA. The CDR3 length is 14 residues. CDR3 bases: TGTGCCAGCAGCTCGGCCCTGGGGGGCACTGAAGCTTTCTTT. It translates to CASSSALGGTEAFF.

This chain connects TRBV29-1 to TRBJ1-2; D remains ambiguous. The ends were cut back, 3 bases at V and 4 bases at J, with 12 bases in the middle. The length of the CDR3 is 13 residues. CDR1 is SQVTM, CDR2 ANQGSEA, per germline. CDR3 coding DNA: TGCAGCGTTGATAGGTTGAAGGGCTATGGCTACACCTTC. It is translated as CSVDRLKGYGYTF.

This chain joins TRBV6-4 and TRBJ2-7; D remains ambiguous. Germline assignment: CDR1 MRHNA and CDR2 SNTAGT. V lost 7 bases, J lost 2 bases, and 3 bases lay in between. This CDR3 region has 10 residues. CDR3 residues: CASIAYEQYF. For the CDR3, the DNA is TGTGCCAGCATAGCCTACGAGCAGTACTTC.

The chain's CDR3 is CASSPGRDSGYTF. In DNA form, the CDR3 reads TGTGCCAGCAGCCCGGGACGGGACAGTGGCTACACCTTC. The rearrangement uses TRBV28 and TRBJ1-2, with 7 bases fitting TRBD1. J lost 7 bases, V lost 6 bases, and 8 bases had no gene match. Germline CDR1 MDHEN, CDR2 SYDVKM. This CDR3 has 13 amino acids.

This sequence joins TRBV5-1 and TRBJ2-7, with D perhaps assigned TRBD1 or TRBD2 (5 bases each). The CDR3 has 14 residues. Per germline, CDR1 SGHRS and CDR2 YFSETQ. The germline V and J ends were trimmed by 0 bases and 6 bases, with 13 bases remaining between them. The CDR3 here is CASSLAGTHREQYF. In DNA form, the CDR3 reads TGCGCCAGCAGCTTGGCGGGGACCCACCGCGAGCAGTACTTC.

This clone has more than one count but fewer than ten. The chain links TRBV11-2 to TRBJ1-1; a possible D gene is TRBD1 (6 bases). The germline V and J ends were trimmed by 8 bases and 3 bases, with 13 bases remaining between them. Per the germline V gene, CDR1 is SGHAT and CDR2 is FQNNGV. This CDR3 region has 13 residues. The CDR3 nucleotides are TGTGCCAGCGGCGCCCAGGGGTACACTGAAGCTTTCTTT. Its protein product is CASGAQGYTEAFF.

This chain connects TRBV30 to TRBJ1-3; 7 positions agree with TRBD1. The V gene's germline CDR1 is GTSNPN and CDR2 SVGIG (reference sequence). The length of the CDR3 is 15 residues. Trimming cost V 2 bases and J 0 bases; bases outside gene matches: 4. This CDR3 is CAWSRDSASGNTIYF. The CDR3 coding sequence is TGTGCCTGGAGTAGGGACAGCGCCTCTGGAAACACCATATATTTT.

The chain uses TRBV2 and TRBJ1-4; 9 positions agree with TRBD1. CDR1 is SNHLY, CDR2 FYNNEI, per germline. Trimming removed 6 bases from V and 6 bases from J; junction bases left unmatched: 5. This CDR3 region has 14 residues. CDR3 coding DNA: TGTGCCAGCAGCTCGGGACAGGGCGATGAAAAACTGTTTTTT. As protein: CASSSGQGDEKLFF.

The chain has TRBV19 and TRBJ2-1; 7 nucleotides match TRBD2. This CDR3 is built from 16 residues. Germline CDR1 reads LNHDA; CDR2 reads SQIVND (reference sequence). After removal of 6 bases from V and 5 bases from J, the junction contained 13 bases not matched to a gene. As DNA, the CDR3 is TGTGCCAGTAGAGGCAGTGGACTAGGTCCCGACAATGAGCAGTTCTTC. This translates into CASRGSGLGPDNEQFF.